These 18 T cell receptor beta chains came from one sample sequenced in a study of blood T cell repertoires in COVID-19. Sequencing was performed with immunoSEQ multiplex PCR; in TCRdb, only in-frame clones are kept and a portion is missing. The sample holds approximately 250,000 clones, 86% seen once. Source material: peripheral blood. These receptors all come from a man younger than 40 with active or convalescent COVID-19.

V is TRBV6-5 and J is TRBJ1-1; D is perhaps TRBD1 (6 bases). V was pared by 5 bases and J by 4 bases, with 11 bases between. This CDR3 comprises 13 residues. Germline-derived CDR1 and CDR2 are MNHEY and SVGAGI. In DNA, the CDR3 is TGTGCCAGCAGTAGGGCAGGGGCCACTGAAGCTTTCTTT. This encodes CASSRAGATEAFF.

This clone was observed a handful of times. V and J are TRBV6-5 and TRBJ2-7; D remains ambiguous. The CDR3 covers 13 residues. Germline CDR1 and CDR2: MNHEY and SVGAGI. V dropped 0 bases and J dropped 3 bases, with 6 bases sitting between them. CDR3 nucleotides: TGTGCCAGCAGTTACTCTGTAGACTACGAGCAGTACTTC. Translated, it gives CASSYSVDYEQYF.

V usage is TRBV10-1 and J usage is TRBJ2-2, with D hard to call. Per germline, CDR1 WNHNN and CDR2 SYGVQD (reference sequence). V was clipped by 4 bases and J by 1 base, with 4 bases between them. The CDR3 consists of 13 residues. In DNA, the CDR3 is TGCGCCAGCAGTGTAGAGAACACCGGGGAGCTGTTTTTT. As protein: CASSVENTGELFF.

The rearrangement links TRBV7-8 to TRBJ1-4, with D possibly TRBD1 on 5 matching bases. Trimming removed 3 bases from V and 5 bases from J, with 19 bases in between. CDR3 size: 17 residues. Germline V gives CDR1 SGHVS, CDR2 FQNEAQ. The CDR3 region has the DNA TGTGCCAGCAGCTTTTTCCCCAGGGAGGGAGGGAATGAAAAACTGTTTTTT. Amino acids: CASSFFPREGGNEKLFF.

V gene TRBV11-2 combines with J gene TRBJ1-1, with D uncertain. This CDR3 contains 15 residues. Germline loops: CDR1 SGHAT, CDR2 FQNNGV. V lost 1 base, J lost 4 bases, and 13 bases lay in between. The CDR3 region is CASSLVAALSTEAFF. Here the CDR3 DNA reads TGTGCCAGCAGCTTAGTGGCCGCCCTCAGCACTGAAGCTTTCTTT. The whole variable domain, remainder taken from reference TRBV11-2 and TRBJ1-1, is EAGVAQSPRYKIIEKRQSVAFWCNPISGHATLYWYQQILGQGPKLLIQFQNNGVVDDSQLPKDRFSAERLKGVDSTLKIQPAKLEDSAVYLCASSLVAALSTEAFFGQGTRLTVV.

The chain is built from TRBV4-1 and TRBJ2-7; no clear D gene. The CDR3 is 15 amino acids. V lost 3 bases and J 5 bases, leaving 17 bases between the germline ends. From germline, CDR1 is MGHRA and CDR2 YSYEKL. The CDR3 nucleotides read TGCGCCAGCAGCCACCACCCGGTGGAGTCGGACGAGCAGTACTTC. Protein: CASSHHPVESDEQYF.

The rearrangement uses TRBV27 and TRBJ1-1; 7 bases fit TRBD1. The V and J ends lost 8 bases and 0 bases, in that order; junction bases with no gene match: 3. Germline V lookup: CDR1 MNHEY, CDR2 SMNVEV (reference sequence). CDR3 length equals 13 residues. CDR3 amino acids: CASSTGVNTEAFF. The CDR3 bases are TGTGCCAGCTCCACAGGGGTGAACACTGAAGCTTTCTTT.

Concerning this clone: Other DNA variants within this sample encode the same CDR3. For the CDR3, the DNA is TGTGCCAGCAGTGACCAAGGAGGCAATCAGCCCCAGCATTTT. As protein: CASSDQGGNQPQHF. This rearrangement joins TRBV2 to TRBJ1-5; D gene unclear. Trimming removed 3 bases from V and 2 bases from J, with 8 bases in between. The CDR3 is made up of 14 amino acids. The germline V gene encodes CDR1 SNHLY and CDR2 FYNNEI.

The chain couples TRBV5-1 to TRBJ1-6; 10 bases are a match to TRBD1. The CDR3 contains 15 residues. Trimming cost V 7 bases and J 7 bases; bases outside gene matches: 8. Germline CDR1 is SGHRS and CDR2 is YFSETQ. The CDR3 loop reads CASSIGTGVNSPLHF. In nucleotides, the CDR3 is TGCGCCAGCTCCATCGGGACAGGGGTAAATTCACCCCTCCACTTT. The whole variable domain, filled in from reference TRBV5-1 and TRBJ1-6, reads KAGVTQTPRYLIKTRGQQVTLSCSPISGHRSVSWYQQTPGQGLQFLFEYFSETQRNKGNFPGRFSGRQFSNSRSEMNVSTLELGDSALYLCASSIGTGVNSPLHFGNGTRLTVT.

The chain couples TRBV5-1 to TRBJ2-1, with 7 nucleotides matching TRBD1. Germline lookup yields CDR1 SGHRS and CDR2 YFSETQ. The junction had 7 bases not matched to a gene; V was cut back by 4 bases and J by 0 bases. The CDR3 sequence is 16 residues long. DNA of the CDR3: TGCGCCAGCAGCGCCAGGGGGTTAGGCTCCTACAATGAGCAGTTCTTC. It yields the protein CASSARGLGSYNEQFF. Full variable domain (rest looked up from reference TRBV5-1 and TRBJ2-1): KAGVTQTPRYLIKTRGQQVTLSCSPISGHRSVSWYQQTPGQGLQFLFEYFSETQRNKGNFPGRFSGRQFSNSRSEMNVSTLELGDSALYLCASSARGLGSYNEQFFGPGTRLTVL.

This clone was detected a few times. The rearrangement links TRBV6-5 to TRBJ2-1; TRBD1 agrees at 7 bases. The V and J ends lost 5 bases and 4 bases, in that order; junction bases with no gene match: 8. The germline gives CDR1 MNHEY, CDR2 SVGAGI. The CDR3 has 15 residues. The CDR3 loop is CASSRGQISYNEQFF. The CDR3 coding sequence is TGTGCCAGCAGTCGGGGACAGATTTCTTACAATGAGCAGTTCTTC.

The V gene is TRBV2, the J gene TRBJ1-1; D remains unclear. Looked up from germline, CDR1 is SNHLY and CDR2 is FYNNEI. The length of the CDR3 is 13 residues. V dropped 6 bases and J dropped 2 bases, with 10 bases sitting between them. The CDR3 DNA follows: TGTGCCAGCAGCGAGACATTTAACACTGAAGCTTTCTTT. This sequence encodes CASSETFNTEAFF. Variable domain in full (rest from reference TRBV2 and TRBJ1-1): EPEVTQTPSHQVTQMGQEVILRCVPISNHLYFYWYRQILGQKVEFLVSFYNNEISEKSEIFDDQFSVERPDGSNFTLKIRSTKLEDSAMYFCASSETFNTEAFFGQGTRLTVV.

The chain's CDR3 is CASSDRTGANYGYTF. The DNA for the CDR3 is TGTGCCAGCAGTGACCGGACAGGGGCTAACTATGGCTACACCTTC. The V gene is TRBV6-1, the J gene TRBJ1-2, with TRBD1 identical over 9 bases. V shed 3 bases, J shed 0 bases, and the junction held 2 bases outside the gene matches. CDR1 and CDR2 from the germline V gene are MNHNS and SASEGT. The CDR3 consists of 15 residues.

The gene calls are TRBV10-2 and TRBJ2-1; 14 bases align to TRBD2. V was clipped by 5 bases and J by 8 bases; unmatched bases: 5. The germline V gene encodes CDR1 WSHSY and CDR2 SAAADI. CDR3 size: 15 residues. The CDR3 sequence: CASSLTSGGAYEQFF. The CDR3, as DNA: TGCGCCAGCAGTTTGACTAGCGGGGGGGCGTATGAGCAGTTCTTC.

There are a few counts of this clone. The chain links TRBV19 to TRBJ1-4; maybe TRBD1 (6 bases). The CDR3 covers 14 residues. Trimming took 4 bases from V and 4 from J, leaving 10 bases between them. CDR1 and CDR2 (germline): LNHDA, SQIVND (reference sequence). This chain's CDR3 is CASSTGQLNEKLFF. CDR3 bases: TGTGCCAGTAGTACCGGACAGCTTAATGAAAAACTGTTTTTT.

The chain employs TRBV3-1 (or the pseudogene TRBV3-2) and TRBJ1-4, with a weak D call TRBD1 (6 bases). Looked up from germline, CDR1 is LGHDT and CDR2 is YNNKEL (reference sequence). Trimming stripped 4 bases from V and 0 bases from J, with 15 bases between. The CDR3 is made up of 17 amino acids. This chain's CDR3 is CASSPIRQDATNEKLFF. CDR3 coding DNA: TGTGCCAGCAGCCCGATAAGACAGGATGCAACTAATGAAAAACTGTTTTTT.

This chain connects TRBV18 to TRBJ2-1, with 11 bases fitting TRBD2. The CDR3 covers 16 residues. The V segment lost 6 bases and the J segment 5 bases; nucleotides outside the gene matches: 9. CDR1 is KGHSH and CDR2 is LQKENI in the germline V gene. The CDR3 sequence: CASSQPSGGLNNEQFF. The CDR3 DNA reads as TGTGCCAGCTCTCAACCTAGCGGGGGGCTCAACAATGAGCAGTTCTTC.

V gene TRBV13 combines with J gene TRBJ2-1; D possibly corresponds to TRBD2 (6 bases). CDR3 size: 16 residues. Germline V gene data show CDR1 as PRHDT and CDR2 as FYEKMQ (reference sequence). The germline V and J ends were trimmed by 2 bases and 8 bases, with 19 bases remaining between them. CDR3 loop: CASSLYVGGPAHEQFF. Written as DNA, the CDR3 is TGTGCCAGCAGCTTATACGTCGGGGGACCAGCGCATGAGCAGTTCTTC.